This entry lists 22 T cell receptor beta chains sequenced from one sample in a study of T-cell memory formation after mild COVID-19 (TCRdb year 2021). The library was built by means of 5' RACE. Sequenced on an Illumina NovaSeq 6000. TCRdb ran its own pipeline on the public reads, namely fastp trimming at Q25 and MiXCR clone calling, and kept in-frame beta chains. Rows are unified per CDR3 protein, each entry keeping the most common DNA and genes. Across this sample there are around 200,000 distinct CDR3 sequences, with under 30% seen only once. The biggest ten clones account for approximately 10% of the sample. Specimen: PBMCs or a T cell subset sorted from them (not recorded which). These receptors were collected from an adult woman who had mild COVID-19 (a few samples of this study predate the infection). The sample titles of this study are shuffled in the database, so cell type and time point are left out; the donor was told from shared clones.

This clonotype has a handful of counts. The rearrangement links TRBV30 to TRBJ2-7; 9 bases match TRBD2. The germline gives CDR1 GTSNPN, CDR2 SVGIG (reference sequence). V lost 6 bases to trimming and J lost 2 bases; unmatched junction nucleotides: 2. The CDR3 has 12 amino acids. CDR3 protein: CACRTSAYEQYF. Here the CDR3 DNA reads TGTGCCTGTCGGACTAGCGCCTACGAGCAGTACTTC.

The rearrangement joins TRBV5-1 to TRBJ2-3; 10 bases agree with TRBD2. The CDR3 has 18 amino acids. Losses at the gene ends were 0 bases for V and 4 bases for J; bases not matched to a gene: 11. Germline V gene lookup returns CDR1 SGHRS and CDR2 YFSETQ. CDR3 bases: TGCGCCAGCAGCTTGGTACTCTTAGCGGGAGGCCCCCCAGATACGCAGTATTTT. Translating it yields CASSLVLLAGGPPDTQYF.

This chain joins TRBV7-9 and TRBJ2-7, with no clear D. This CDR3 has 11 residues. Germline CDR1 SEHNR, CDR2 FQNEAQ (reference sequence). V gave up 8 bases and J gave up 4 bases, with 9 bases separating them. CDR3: CASGPTYEQYF. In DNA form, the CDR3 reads TGTGCCAGCGGACCTACTTACGAGCAGTACTTC. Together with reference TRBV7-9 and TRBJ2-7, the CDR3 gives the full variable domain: DTGVSQNPRHKITKRGQNVTFRCDPISEHNRLYWYRQTLGQGPEFLTYFQNEAQLEKSRLLSDRFSAERPKGSFSTLEIQRTEQGDSAMYLCASGPTYEQYFGPGTRLTVT.

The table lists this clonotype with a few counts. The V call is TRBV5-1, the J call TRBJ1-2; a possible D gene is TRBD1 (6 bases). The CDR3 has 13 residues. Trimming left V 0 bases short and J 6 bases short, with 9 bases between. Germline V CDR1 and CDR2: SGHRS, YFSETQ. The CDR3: CASSLATGDGYTF. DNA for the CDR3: TGCGCCAGCAGCTTGGCGACAGGTGATGGCTACACCTTC. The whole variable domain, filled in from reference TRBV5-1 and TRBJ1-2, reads KAGVTQTPRYLIKTRGQQVTLSCSPISGHRSVSWYQQTPGQGLQFLFEYFSETQRNKGNFPGRFSGRQFSNSRSEMNVSTLELGDSALYLCASSLATGDGYTFGSGTRLTVV.

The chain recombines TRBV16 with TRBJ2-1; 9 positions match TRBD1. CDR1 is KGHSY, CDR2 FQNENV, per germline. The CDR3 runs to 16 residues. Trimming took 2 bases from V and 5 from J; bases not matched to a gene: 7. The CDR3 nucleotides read TGTGCCAGCAGCCAACGACTGGGACAGGGCAACAATGAGCAGTTCTTC. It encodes CASSQRLGQGNNEQFF.

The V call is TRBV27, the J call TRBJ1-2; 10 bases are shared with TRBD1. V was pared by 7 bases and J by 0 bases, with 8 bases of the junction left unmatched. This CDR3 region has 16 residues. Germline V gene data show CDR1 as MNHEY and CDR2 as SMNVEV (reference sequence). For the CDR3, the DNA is TGTGCCAGCAATCCGGGACAGGGGAGAGCTAACTATGGCTACACCTTC. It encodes CASNPGQGRANYGYTF.

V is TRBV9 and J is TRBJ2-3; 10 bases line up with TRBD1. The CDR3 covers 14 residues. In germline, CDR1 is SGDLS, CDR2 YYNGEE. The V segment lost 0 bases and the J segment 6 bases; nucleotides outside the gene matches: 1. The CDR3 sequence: CASSVGGQGDTQYF. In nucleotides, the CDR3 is TGTGCCAGCAGCGTAGGGGGACAGGGGGATACGCAGTATTTT.

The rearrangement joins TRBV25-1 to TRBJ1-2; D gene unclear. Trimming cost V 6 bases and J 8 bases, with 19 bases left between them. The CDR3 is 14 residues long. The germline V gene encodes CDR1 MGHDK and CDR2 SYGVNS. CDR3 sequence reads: CASRGPGTQGGYTF. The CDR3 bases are TGTGCCAGCAGAGGACCGGGAACCCAAGGGGGCTACACCTTC.

CDR3 nucleotide sequence: TGCAGCGTTGAGGGGCTAGCGGGGGCGACCTCCTACGAGCAGTACTTC. This encodes CSVEGLAGATSYEQYF. The gene calls are TRBV29-1 and TRBJ2-7, with TRBD2 identical over 10 bases. Germline V gene lookup returns CDR1 SQVTM and CDR2 ANQGSEA. V trimming: 3 bases; J trimming: 0 bases; junction bases outside the gene matches: 8. This CDR3 is 16 amino acids long.

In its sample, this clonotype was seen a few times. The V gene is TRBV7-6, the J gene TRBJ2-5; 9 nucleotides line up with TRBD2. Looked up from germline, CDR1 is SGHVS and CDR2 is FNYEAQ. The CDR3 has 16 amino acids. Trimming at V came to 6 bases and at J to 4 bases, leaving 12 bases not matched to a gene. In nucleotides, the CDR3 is TGTGCCAGCAGTTCTAGTGTGCGGGGGGGTCTAGAGACCCAGTACTTC. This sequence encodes CASSSSVRGGLETQYF.

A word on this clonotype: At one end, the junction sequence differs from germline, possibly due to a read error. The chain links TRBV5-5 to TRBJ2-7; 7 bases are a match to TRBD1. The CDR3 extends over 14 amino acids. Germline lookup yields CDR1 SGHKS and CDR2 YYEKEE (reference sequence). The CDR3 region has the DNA TGTGCCAGCAACTTGGGCAGGGGGACCAACGAGCAGTACTTC. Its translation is CASNLGRGTNEQYF.

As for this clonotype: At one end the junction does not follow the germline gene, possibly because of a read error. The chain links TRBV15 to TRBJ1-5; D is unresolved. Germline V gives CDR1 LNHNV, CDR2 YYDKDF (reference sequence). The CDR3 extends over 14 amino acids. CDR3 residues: CATSGEYSNQPQHF. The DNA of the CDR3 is TGTGCCACCAGCGGAGAATATAGCAATCAGCCCCAGCATTTT.

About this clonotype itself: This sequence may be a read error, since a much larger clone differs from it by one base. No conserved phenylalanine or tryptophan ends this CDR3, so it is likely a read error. CDR3 sequence: CASSSDYGGYEQYL. The CDR3 DNA is TGTGCCAGCAGCTCGGACTATGGGGGTTACGAGCAGTACTTA. V usage is TRBV11-2 and J usage is TRBJ2-7, with TRBD2 as a possible D gene (6 bases). Germline loops: CDR1 SGHAT, CDR2 FQNNGV. V was clipped by 4 bases and J by 4 bases, with 14 bases between them. The CDR3 consists of 14 residues.

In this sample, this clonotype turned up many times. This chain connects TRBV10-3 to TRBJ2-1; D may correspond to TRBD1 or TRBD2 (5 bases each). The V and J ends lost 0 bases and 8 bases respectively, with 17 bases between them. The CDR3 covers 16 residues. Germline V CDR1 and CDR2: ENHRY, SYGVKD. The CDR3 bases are TGTGCCATCAGTGAGTCCGGGGCTACGGCTGCGGATGAGCAGTTCTTC. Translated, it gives CAISESGATAADEQFF.

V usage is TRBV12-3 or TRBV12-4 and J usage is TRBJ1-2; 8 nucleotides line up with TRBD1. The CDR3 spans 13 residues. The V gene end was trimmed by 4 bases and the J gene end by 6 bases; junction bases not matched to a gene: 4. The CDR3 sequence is CASSSRTGHGYTF. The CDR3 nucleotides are TGTGCCAGCAGTTCCCGGACAGGGCATGGCTACACCTTC.

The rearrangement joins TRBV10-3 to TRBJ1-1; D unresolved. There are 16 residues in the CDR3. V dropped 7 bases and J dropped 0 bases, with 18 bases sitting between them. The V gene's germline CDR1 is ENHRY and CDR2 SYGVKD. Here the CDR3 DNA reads TGTGCCATCAAACAAAATAAAGGGATCCTGAACACTGAAGCTTTCTTT. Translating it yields CAIKQNKGILNTEAFF.

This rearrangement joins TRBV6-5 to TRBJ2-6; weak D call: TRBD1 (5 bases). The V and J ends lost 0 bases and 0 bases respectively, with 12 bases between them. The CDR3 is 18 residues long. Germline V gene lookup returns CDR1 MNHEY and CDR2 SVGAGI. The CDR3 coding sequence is TGTGCCAGCAGTTACTCCTCTGCAAGGGGCTCTGGGGCCAACGTCCTGACTTTC. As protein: CASSYSSARGSGANVLTF.

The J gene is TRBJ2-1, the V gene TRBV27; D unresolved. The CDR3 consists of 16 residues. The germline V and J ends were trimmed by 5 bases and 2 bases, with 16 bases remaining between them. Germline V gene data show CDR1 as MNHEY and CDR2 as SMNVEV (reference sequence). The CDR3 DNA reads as TGTGCCAGCAGTCCCCCGCCGGATTCCCCCTACAATGAGCAGTTCTTC. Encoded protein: CASSPPPDSPYNEQFF.

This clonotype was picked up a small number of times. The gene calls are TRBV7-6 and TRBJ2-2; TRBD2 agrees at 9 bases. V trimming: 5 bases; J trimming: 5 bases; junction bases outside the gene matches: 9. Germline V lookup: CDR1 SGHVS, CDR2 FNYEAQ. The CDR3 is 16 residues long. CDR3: CASSPRTSVETGELFF. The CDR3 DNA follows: TGTGCCAGCAGCCCACGGACTAGCGTGGAAACCGGGGAGCTGTTTTTT.

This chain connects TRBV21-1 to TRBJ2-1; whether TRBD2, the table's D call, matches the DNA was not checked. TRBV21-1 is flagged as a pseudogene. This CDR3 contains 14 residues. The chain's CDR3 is CASSGTSGLAEQFF. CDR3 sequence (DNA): TGTGCCAGCAGCGGGACTAGCGGCCTTGCTGAGCAGTTCTTC.

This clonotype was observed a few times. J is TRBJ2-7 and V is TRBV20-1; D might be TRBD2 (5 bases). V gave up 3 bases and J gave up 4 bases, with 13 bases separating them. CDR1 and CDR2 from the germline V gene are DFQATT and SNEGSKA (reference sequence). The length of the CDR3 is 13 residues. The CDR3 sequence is CSARASREYEQYF. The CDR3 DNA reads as TGCAGTGCTAGGGCTAGCCGCGAATACGAGCAGTACTTC.

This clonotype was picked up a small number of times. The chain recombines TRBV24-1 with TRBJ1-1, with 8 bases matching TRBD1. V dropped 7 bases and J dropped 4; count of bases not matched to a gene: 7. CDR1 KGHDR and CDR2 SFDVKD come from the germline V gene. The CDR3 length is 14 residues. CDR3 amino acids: CATRAEDRATEAFF. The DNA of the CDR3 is TGTGCCACCAGGGCCGAGGACAGGGCCACTGAAGCTTTCTTT.